This TCR beta chain appears in the sequencing data of a study of vaccination effects on CD4 cells after COVID-19. Study conclusions and caveats: Nearly all vaccine-induced clones in healthy recipients recognized only SARS-CoV-2. The study found marked clonal contraction of infection- and vaccine-induced clones late after vaccination.

A note on this clone: As yet, its antigen is unknown.

ViraFEST assay sequencing came after antigen-specific CD4+ T cells were expanded with viral peptide pools. The authors isolated CD4+ T cells after around nine days of culture. Each person got two doses of an mRNA SARS-CoV-2 vaccine, BNT162b2 or mRNA-1273. After around 2 million PBMC were placed in each well, they were cultured with about 10 IU/ml IL-2 and 10 ug/ml peptides. The authors exchanged half the medium for IL-2 medium on days 3 and 7. There are 14 residues in the CDR3. Germline CDR1 reads LNHDA; CDR2 reads SQIVND (reference sequence). V was shortened by 5 bases and J by 4 bases, with 11 bases between the two germline ends. The repertoire was sequenced with immunoSEQ multiplex PCR; TCRdb's copy has only in-frame clones and lacks some. The sample has roughly 27,000 clones; about 83% are singletons.

The material sequenced was CD4+ T cells from PBMCs cultured with HCoV-NL63 spike peptides, taken after COVID-19 vaccination. This clonotype originated in a human donor who received a COVID-19 vaccine. Some clones in this sample may be carry-over from other donors' samples. The chain is built from TRBV19 and TRBJ1-4; D remains ambiguous. CDR3 coding DNA: TGTGCCAGTAGTGACCGGGTCGATAATGAAAAACTGTTTTTT. Protein product: CASSDRVDNEKLFF.